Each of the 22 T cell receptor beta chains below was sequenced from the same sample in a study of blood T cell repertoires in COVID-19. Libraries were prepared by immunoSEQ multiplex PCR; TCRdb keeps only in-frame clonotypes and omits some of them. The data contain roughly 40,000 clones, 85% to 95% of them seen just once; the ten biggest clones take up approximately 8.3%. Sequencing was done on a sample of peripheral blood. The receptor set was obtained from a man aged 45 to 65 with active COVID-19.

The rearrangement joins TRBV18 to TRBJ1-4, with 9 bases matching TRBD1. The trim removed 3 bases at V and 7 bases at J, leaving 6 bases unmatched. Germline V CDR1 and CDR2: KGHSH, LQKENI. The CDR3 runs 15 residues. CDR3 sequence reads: CASSPGQGVVEKLFF. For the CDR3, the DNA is TGTGCCAGCTCACCGGGACAGGGTGTAGTTGAAAAACTGTTTTTT.

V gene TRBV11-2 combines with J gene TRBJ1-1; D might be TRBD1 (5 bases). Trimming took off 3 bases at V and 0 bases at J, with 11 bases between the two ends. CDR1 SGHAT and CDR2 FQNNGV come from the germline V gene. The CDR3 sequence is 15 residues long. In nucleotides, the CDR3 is TGTGCCAGCAGCTTCGCAGGGATATTGAACACTGAAGCTTTCTTT. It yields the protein CASSFAGILNTEAFF.

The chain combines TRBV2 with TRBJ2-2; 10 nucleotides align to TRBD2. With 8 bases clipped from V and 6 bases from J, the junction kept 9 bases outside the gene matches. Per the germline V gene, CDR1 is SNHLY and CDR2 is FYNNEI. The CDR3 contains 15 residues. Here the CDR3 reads CASGEASGSPGELFF. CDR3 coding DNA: TGTGCCAGCGGGGAGGCTAGCGGGAGCCCCGGGGAGCTGTTTTTT.

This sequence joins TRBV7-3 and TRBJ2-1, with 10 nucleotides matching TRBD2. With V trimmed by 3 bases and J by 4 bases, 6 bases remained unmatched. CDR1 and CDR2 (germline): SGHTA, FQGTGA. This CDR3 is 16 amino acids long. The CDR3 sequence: CASSFQLAGSYNEQFF. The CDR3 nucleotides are TGTGCCAGCAGCTTCCAACTAGCGGGATCTTACAATGAGCAGTTCTTC.

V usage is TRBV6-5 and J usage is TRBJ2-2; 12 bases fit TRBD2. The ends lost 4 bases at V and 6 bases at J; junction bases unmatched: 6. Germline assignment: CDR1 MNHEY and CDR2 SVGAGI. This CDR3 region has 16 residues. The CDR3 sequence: CASSSTSGRIAGELFF. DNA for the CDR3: TGTGCCAGCAGTTCGACTAGCGGGAGAATCGCCGGGGAGCTGTTTTTT.

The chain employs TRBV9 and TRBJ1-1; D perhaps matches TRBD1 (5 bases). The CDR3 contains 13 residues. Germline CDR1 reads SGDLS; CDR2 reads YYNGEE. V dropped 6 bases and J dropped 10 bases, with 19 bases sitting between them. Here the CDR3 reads CASTPLGWGGAFF. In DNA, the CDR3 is TGTGCCAGCACCCCCTTAGGTTGGGGGGGAGCTTTCTTT.

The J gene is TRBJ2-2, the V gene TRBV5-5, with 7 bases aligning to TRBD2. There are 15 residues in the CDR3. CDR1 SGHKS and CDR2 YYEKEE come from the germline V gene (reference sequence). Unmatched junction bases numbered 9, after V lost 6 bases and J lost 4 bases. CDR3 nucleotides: TGTGCCAGCAATTTCGGGAGGCCGGGCACCGGGGAGCTGTTTTTT. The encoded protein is CASNFGRPGTGELFF.

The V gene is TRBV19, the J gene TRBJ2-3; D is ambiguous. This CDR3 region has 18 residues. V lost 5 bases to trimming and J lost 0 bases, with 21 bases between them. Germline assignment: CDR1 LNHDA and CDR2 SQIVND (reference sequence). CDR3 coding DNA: TGTGCCAGTAGTGGCTCACTAATTGGTGTCCCCAGCACAGATACGCAGTATTTT. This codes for CASSGSLIGVPSTDTQYF.

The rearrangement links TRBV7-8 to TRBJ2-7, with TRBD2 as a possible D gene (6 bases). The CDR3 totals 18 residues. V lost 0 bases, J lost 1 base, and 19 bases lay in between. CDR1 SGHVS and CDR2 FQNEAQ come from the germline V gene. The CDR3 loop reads CASSLARQGYGSSYEQYF. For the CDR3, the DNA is TGTGCCAGCAGCTTAGCGCGACAAGGCTACGGGAGTTCCTACGAGCAGTACTTC. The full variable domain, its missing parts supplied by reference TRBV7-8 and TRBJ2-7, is GAGVSQSPRYKVAKRGQDVALRCDPISGHVSLFWYQQALGQGPEFLTYFQNEAQLDKSGLPSDRFFAERPEGSVSTLKIQRTQQEDSAVYLCASSLARQGYGSSYEQYFGPGTRLTVT.

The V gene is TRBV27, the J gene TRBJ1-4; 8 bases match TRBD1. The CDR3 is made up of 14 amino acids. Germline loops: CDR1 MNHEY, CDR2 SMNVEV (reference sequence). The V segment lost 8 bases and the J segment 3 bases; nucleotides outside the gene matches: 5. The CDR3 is CASGDRGPNEKLFF. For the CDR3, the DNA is TGTGCCAGCGGCGACAGGGGCCCTAATGAAAAACTGTTTTTT.

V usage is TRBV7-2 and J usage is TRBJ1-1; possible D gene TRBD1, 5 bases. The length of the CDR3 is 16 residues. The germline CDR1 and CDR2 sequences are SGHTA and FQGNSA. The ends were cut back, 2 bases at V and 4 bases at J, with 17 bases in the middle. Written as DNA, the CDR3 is TGTGCCAGCAGCTTAATAGGCAGGGCCCCGCGCACTGAAGCTTTCTTT. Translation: CASSLIGRAPRTEAFF. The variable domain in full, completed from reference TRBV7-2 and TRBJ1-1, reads GAGVSQSPSNKVTEKGKDVELRCDPISGHTALYWYRQSLGQGLEFLIYFQGNSAPDKSGLPSDRFSAERTGGSVSTLTIQRTQQEDSAVYLCASSLIGRAPRTEAFFGQGTRLTVV.

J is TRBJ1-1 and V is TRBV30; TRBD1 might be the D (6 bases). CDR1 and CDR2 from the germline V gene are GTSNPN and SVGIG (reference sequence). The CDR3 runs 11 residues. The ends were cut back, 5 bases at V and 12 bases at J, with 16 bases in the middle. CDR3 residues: CAWGGPLATFF. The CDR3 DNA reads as TGTGCCTGGGGGGGGCCTTTGGCTACTTTCTTT.

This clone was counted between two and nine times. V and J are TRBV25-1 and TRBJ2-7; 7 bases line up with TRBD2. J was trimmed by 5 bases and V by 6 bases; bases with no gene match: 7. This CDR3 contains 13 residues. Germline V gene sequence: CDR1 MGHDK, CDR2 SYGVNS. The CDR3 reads CASSQRGDHEQYF. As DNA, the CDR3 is TGTGCCAGCAGCCAACGGGGGGACCACGAGCAGTACTTC.

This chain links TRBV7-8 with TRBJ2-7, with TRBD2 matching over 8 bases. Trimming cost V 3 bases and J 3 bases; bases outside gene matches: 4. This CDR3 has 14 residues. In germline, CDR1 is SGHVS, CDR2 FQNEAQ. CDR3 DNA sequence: TGTGCCAGCAGCTTTAGCGGGATTGACTACGAGCAGTACTTC. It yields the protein CASSFSGIDYEQYF.

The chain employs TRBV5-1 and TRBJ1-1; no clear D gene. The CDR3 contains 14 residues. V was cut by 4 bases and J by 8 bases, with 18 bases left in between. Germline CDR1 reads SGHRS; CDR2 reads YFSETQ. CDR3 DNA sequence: TGCGCCAGCAGCCCCGACCCCGACAATAGGGAAGCTTTCTTT. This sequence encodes CASSPDPDNREAFF.

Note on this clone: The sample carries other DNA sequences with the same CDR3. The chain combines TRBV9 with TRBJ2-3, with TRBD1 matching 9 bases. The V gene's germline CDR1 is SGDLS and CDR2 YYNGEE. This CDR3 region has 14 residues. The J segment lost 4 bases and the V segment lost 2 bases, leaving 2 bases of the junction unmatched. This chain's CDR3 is CASSVGQGADTQYF. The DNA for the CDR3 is TGTGCCAGCAGCGTGGGACAGGGAGCAGATACGCAGTATTTT. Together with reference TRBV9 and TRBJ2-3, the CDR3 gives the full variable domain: DSGVTQTPKHLITATGQRVTLRCSPRSGDLSVYWYQQSLDQGLQFLIQYYNGEERAKGNILERFSAQQFPDLHSELNLSSLELGDSALYFCASSVGQGADTQYFGPGTRLTVL.

The CDR3 DNA reads as TGCGCCAGCAGCCAGGGACAGCCGGGGAAGCTCGAAGCTTTCTTT. As protein: CASSQGQPGKLEAFF. This chain links TRBV5-1 with TRBJ1-1; TRBD1 matches 7 bases. Trimming at V came to 4 bases and at J to 8 bases, leaving 14 bases not matched to a gene. Germline loops: CDR1 SGHRS, CDR2 YFSETQ. The CDR3 consists of 15 residues.

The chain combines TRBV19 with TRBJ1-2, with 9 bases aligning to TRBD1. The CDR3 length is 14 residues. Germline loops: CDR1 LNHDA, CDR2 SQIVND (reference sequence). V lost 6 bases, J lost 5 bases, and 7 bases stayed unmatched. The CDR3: CASRGTGIVYGYTF. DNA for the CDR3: TGTGCCAGTAGGGGGACAGGGATCGTGTATGGCTACACCTTC. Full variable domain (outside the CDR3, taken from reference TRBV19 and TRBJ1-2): DGGITQSPKYLFRKEGQNVTLSCEQNLNHDAMYWYRQDPGQGLRLIYYSQIVNDFQKGDIAEGYSVSREKKESFPLTVTSAQKNPTAFYLCASRGTGIVYGYTFGSGTRLTVV.

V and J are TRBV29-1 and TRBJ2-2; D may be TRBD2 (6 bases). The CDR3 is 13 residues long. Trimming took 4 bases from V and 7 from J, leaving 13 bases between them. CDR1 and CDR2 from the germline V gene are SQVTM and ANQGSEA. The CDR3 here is CSVVGGTGGELFF. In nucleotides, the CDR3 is TGCAGCGTTGTTGGGGGGACGGGCGGGGAGCTGTTTTTT.

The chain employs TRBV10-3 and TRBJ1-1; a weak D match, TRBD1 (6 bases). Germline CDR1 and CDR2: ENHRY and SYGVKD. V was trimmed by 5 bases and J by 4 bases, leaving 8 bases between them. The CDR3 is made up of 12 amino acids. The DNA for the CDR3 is TGTGCCATCAGTCCGGACAGCACTGAAGCTTTCTTT. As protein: CAISPDSTEAFF.

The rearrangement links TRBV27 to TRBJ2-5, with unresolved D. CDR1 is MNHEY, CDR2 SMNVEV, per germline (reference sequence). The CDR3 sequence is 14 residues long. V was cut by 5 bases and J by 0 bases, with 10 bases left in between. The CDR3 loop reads CASSDENYQETQYF. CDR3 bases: TGTGCCAGCAGTGATGAAAACTACCAAGAGACCCAGTACTTC.

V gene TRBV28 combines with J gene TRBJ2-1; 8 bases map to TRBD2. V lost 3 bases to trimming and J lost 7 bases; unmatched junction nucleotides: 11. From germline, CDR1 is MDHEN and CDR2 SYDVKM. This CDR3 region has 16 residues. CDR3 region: CASSLSGGSLVNEQFF. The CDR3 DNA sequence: TGTGCCAGCAGTTTGTCGGGGGGGTCACTAGTGAATGAGCAGTTCTTC.